A single sample gave rise to the 7 T cell receptor beta chains below, sequenced in a study of T cell repertoires in cytomegalovirus infection. TCRdb ran MiXCR on the reads and lists one entry per CDR3 protein. The sample has approximately 1,000,000 distinct CDR3 sequences; 31% are singletons. Which antigens these TCRs recognize remains unknown. The material sequenced was cultured CD8+ T cells from PBMCs, taken from culture after CMV antigen stimulation. The source of these receptors is a human donor in good health (CMV status not recorded). Some clones in this sample may be carry-over from other donors' samples.

This clonotype turned up a few times. The genes are TRBV18 and TRBJ2-7; D might be TRBD1 (5 bases). CDR3 length equals 14 residues. Trimming removed 3 bases from V and 2 bases from J, with 11 bases in between. Per the germline V gene, CDR1 is KGHSH and CDR2 is LQKENI. The CDR3, as DNA: TGTGCCAGCTCACCCTCAGACAGAGCCTACGAGCAGTACTTC. This sequence encodes CASSPSDRAYEQYF.

This clonotype was seen repeatedly, ten times or more. This chain links TRBV7-2 with TRBJ2-1; 9 bases map to TRBD2. In germline, CDR1 is SGHTA, CDR2 FQGNSA. The CDR3 extends over 16 amino acids. V was clipped by 2 bases and J by 4 bases; unmatched bases: 6. The CDR3 reads CASSLFPTSGYNEQFF. In nucleotides, the CDR3 is TGTGCCAGCAGCTTATTCCCGACTAGCGGTTACAATGAGCAGTTCTTC.

The chain recombines TRBV14 with TRBJ1-1, with D maybe TRBD1 (6 bases). This CDR3 is built from 17 residues. Germline CDR1 is SGHDN and CDR2 is FVKESK. Trimming removed 2 bases at V and 1 base at J, with 17 bases between. CDR3 residues: CASSQRFQGTRNTEAFF. The CDR3 nucleotides are TGTGCCAGCAGCCAACGATTCCAGGGGACTAGGAACACTGAAGCTTTCTTT.

This clonotype is categorized as medium-sized. J is TRBJ2-1 and V is TRBV6-2 or TRBV6-3; TRBD2 matches at 12 bases. CDR3 length equals 17 residues. The germline CDR1 and CDR2 sequences are MNHEY and SVGEGT. Unmatched junction bases numbered 13, after V lost 6 bases and J lost 7 bases. The CDR3 reads CASRSPQASGGDNEQFF. In DNA form, the CDR3 reads TGTGCCAGCAGGTCCCCCCAAGCTAGCGGGGGGGATAATGAGCAGTTCTTC.

This chain joins TRBV7-8 and TRBJ2-1, with D possibly matching TRBD2 (5 bases). V lost 3 bases to trimming and J lost 7 bases, with 19 bases between them. Germline V gives CDR1 SGHVS, CDR2 FQNEAQ. This CDR3 spans 16 amino acids. DNA of the CDR3: TGTGCCAGCAGCTTCCCGGCGGGCAGGCAGAGTAATGAGCAGTTCTTC. This sequence encodes CASSFPAGRQSNEQFF.

In its sample, this clonotype was seen a few times. The chain employs TRBV12-3 or TRBV12-4 and TRBJ2-3, with D perhaps TRBD1 (6 bases). The CDR3 runs to 14 residues. Trimming took 0 bases from V and 6 from J, leaving 10 bases between them. The CDR3 sequence: CASSLAGAMDTQYF. CDR3 nucleotides: TGTGCCAGCAGTTTAGCGGGGGCGATGGATACGCAGTATTTT.

This clonotype was detected many times. The rearrangement links TRBV12-3 or TRBV12-4 to TRBJ2-1, with 11 nucleotides matching TRBD2. This CDR3 region has 15 residues. The J segment lost 7 bases and the V segment lost 5 bases, leaving 7 bases of the junction unmatched. This CDR3 reads CASSGGSGGENEQFF. The CDR3 DNA is TGTGCCAGCAGTGGAGGTAGCGGGGGGGAAAATGAGCAGTTCTTC.